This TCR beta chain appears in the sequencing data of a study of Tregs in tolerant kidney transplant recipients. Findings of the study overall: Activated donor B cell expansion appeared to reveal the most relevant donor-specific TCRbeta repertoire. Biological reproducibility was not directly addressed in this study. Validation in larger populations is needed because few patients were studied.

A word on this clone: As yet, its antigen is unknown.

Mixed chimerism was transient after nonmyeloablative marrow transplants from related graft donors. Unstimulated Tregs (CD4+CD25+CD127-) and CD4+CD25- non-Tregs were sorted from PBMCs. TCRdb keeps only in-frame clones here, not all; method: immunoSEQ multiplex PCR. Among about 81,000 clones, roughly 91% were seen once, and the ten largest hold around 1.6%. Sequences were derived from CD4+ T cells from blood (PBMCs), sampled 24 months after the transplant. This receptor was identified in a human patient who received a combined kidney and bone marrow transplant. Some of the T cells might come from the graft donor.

CDR3 sequence (DNA): TGTGCCAGCAGTCCTGGACTAGCGGGAGGGCGGATGGAGACCCAGTACTTC. Amino acids: CASSPGLAGGRMETQYF. The rearrangement uses TRBV9 and TRBJ2-5, with TRBD2 identical over 15 bases. Germline V gene sequence: CDR1 SGDLS, CDR2 YYNGEE. The CDR3 sequence is 17 residues long. The ends lost 5 bases at V and 5 bases at J; junction bases unmatched: 10.